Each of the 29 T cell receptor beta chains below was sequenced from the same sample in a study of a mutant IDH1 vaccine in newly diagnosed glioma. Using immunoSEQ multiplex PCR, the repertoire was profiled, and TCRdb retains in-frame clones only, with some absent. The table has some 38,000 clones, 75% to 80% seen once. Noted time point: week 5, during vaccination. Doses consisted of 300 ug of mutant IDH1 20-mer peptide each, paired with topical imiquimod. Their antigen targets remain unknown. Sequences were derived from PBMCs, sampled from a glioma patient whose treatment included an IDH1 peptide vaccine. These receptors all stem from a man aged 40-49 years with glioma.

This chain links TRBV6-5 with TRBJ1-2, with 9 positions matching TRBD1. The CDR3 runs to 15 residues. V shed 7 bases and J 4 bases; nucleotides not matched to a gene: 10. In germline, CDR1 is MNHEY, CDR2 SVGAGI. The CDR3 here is CASTQTGTGFYGYTF. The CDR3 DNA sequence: TGTGCCAGCACTCAAACCGGGACAGGGTTCTATGGCTACACCTTC.

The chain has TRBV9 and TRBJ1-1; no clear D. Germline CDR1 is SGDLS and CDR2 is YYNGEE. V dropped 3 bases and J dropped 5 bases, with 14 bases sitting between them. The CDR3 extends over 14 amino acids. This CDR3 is CASSATPRRTEAFF. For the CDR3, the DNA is TGTGCCAGCAGCGCCACCCCTAGGAGGACTGAAGCTTTCTTT.

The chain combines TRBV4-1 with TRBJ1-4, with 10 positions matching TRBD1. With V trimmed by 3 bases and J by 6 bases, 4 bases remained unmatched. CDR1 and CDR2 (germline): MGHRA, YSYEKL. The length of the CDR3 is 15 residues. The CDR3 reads CASSHVGTGDEKLFF. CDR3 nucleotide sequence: TGCGCCAGCAGCCACGTCGGGACAGGGGATGAAAAACTGTTTTTT.

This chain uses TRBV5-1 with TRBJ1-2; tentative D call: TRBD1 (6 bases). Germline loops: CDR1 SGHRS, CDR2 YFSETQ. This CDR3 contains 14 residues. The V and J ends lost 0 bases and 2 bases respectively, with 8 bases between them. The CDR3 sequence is CASSLEGQNYGYTF. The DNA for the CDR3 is TGCGCCAGCAGCTTGGAAGGACAGAACTATGGCTACACCTTC. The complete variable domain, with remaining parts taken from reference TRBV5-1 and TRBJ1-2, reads KAGVTQTPRYLIKTRGQQVTLSCSPISGHRSVSWYQQTPGQGLQFLFEYFSETQRNKGNFPGRFSGRQFSNSRSEMNVSTLELGDSALYLCASSLEGQNYGYTFGSGTRLTVV.

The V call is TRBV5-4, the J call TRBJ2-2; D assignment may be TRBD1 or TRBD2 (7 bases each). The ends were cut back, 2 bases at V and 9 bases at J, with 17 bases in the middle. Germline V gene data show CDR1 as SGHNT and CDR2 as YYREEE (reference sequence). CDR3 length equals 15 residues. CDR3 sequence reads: CASSFDPGGDRELFF. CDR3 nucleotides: TGTGCCAGCAGCTTCGATCCAGGGGGGGACCGGGAGCTGTTTTTT.

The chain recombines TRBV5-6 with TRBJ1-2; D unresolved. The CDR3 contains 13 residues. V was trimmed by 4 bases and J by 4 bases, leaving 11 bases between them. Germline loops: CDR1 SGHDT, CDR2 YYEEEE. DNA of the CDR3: TGTGCCAGCAGCCAAAGATGGTTCTATGGCTACACCTTC. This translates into CASSQRWFYGYTF.

In DNA, the CDR3 is TGTGCCAGCAGCCCCCAGTCTCTTGGCGGGTTCAGCGGAAGGCCCCAGCATTTT. This gives the protein CASSPQSLGGFSGRPQHF. The rearrangement links TRBV5-5 to TRBJ1-5; no definite D call. In germline, CDR1 is SGHKS, CDR2 YYEKEE (reference sequence). This CDR3 region has 18 residues. V was clipped by 4 bases and J by 9 bases, with 29 bases between them.

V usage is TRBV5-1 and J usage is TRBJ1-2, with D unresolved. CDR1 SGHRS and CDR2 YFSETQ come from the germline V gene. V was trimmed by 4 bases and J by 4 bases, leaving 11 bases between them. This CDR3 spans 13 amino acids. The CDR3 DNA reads TGCGCCAGCAGCCCCGGGAGACTCTATGGCTACACCTTC. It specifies CASSPGRLYGYTF.

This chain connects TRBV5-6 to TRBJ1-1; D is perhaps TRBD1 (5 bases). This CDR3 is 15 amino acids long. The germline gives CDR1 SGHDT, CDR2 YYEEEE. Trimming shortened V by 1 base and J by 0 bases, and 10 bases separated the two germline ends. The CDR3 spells CASSLYDSLNTEAFF. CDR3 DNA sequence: TGTGCCAGCAGCTTGTATGACAGCCTGAACACTGAAGCTTTCTTT.

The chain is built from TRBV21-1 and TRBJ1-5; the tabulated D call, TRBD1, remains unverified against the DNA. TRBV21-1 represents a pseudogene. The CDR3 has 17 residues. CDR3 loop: CASSKGGGQGSRQPQHF. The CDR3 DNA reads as TGTGCCAGCAGCAAAGGAGGGGGACAGGGCAGTAGGCAGCCCCAGCATTTT.

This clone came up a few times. CDR3 sequence (DNA): TGTGCCAGCAGTCGGGACAGGGGCGTAGGTTCACCCCTCCACTTT. The encoded protein is CASSRDRGVGSPLHF. The chain combines TRBV2 with TRBJ1-6; 10 bases map to TRBD1. Germline V gene lookup returns CDR1 SNHLY and CDR2 FYNNEI. V lost 5 bases and J lost 9; bases outside the gene matches: 7. The CDR3 sequence is 15 residues long.

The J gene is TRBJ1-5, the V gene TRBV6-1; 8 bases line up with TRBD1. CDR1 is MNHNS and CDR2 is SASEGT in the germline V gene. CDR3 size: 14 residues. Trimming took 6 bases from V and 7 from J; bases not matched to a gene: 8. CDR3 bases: TGTGCCAGCAGCCAGGGGGCCCGGGAGCAGCCCCAGCATTTT. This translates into CASSQGAREQPQHF.

The CDR3 DNA follows: TGCGCCAGCAGCTTGATAGGGACAGGGGGTTACGAGCAGTACTTC. Amino acids: CASSLIGTGGYEQYF. The V and J genes are TRBV5-1 and TRBJ2-7; 11 positions agree with TRBD1. The V and J ends lost 1 base and 4 bases, in that order; junction bases with no gene match: 4. The CDR3 totals 15 residues. Germline V gives CDR1 SGHRS, CDR2 YFSETQ.

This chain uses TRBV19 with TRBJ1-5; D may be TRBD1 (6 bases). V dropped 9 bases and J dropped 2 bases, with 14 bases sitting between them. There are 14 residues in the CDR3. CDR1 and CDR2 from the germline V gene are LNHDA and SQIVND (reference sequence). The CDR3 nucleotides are TGTGCCAGCCACAGGGCTTGGGGCAATCAGCCCCAGCATTTT. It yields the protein CASHRAWGNQPQHF.

The CDR3 DNA reads TGTGCCACCAGCAGAGATTCCCAGGGGGCATATGGCTACACCTTC. It encodes CATSRDSQGAYGYTF. This rearrangement joins TRBV15 to TRBJ1-2; 8 bases map to TRBD1. CDR1 and CDR2 from the germline V gene are LNHNV and YYDKDF (reference sequence). Losses at the gene ends were 0 bases for V and 5 bases for J; bases not matched to a gene: 5. This CDR3 is built from 15 residues. The complete variable domain, with remaining parts taken from reference TRBV15 and TRBJ1-2, reads DAMVIQNPRYQVTQFGKPVTLSCSQTLNHNVMYWYQQKSSQAPKLLFHYYDKDFNNEADTPDNFQSRRPNTSFCFLDIRSPGLGDTAMYLCATSRDSQGAYGYTFGSGTRLTVV.

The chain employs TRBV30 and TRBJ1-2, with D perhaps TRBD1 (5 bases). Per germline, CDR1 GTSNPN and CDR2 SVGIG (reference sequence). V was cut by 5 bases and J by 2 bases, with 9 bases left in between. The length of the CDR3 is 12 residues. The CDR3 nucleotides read TGTGCCTGGCCGACAGCCAACTATGGCTACACCTTC. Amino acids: CAWPTANYGYTF.

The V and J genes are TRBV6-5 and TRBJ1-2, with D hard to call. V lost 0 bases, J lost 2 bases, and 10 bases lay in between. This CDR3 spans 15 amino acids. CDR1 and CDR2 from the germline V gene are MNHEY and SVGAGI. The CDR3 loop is CASSYSPSRNYGYTF. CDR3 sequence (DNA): TGTGCCAGCAGTTACTCGCCAAGCCGGAACTATGGCTACACCTTC.

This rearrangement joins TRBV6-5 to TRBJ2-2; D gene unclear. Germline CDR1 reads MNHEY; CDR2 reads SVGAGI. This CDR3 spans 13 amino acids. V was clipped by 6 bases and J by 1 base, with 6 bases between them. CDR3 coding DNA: TGTGCCAGCAGCCTCCGGAACACCGGGGAGCTGTTTTTT. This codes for CASSLRNTGELFF.

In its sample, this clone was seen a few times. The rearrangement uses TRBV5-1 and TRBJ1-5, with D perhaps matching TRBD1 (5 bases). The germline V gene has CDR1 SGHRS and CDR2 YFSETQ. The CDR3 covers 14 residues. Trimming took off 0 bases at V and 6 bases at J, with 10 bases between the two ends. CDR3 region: CASSLDGARQPQHF. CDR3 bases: TGCGCCAGCAGCTTGGATGGGGCCCGTCAGCCCCAGCATTTT.

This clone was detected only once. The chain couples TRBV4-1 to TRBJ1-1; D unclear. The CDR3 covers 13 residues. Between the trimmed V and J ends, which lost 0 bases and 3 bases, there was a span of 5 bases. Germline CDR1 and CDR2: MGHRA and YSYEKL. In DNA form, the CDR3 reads TGCGCCAGCAGCCAAGACCTTTACACTGAAGCTTTCTTT. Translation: CASSQDLYTEAFF.

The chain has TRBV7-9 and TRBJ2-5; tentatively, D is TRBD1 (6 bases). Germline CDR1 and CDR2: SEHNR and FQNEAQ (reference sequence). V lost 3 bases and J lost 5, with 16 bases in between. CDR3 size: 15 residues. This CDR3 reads CASSLEGQLLETQYF. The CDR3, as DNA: TGTGCCAGCAGCTTGGAAGGACAGCTGTTGGAGACCCAGTACTTC.

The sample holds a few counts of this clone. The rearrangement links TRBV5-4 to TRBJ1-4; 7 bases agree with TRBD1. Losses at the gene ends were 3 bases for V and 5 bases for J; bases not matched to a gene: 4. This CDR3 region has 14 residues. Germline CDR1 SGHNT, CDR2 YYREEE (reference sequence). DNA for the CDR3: TGTGCCAGCAGCTCGGGACAGAAGAATGAAAAACTGTTTTTT. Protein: CASSSGQKNEKLFF.

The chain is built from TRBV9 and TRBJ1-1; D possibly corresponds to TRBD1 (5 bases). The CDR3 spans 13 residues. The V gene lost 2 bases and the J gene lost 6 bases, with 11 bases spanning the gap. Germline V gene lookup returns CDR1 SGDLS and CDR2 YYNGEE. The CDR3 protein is CASSVEGIAEAFF. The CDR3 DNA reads TGTGCCAGCAGCGTCGAGGGGATCGCTGAAGCTTTCTTT. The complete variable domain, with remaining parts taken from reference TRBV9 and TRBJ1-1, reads DSGVTQTPKHLITATGQRVTLRCSPRSGDLSVYWYQQSLDQGLQFLIQYYNGEERAKGNILERFSAQQFPDLHSELNLSSLELGDSALYFCASSVEGIAEAFFGQGTRLTVV.

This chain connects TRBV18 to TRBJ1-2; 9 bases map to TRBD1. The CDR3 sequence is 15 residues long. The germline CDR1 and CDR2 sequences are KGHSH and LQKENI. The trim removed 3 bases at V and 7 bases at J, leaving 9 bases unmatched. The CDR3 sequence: CASSPRDREVGGYTF. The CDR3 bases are TGTGCCAGCTCACCCCGGGACAGGGAAGTAGGTGGCTACACCTTC.

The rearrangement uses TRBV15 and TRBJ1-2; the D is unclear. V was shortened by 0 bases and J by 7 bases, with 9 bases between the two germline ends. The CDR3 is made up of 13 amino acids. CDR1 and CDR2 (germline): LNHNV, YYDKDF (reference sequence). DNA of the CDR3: TGTGCCACCAGCAGAGATAGGGCATCTGGCTACACCTTC. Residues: CATSRDRASGYTF.

CDR3 sequence reads: CAISGGQGTLNYGYTF. Here the CDR3 DNA reads TGTGCCATCAGTGGGGGACAAGGGACCCTTAACTATGGCTACACCTTC. The J gene is TRBJ1-2, the V gene TRBV10-3, with D maybe TRBD1 (6 bases). Germline CDR1 ENHRY, CDR2 SYGVKD. Trimming cost V 4 bases and J 1 base, with 16 bases left between them. The CDR3 is made up of 16 amino acids.

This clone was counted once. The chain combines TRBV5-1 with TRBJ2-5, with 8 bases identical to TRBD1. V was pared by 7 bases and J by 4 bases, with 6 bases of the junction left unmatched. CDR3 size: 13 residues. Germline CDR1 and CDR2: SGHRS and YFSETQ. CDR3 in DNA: TGCGCCAGCGGACAGGGAGGCGTAGAGACCCAGTACTTC. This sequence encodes CASGQGGVETQYF.

The CDR3 loop reads CASSLAVGHNEQFF. The DNA for the CDR3 is TGTGCCAGCAGCTTAGCGGTGGGGCACAATGAGCAGTTCTTC. V is TRBV7-2 and J is TRBJ2-1, with D perhaps matching TRBD1 (5 bases). Germline V lookup: CDR1 SGHTA, CDR2 FQGNSA. The CDR3 sequence is 14 residues long. V lost 0 bases and J 5 bases, leaving 8 bases between the germline ends.

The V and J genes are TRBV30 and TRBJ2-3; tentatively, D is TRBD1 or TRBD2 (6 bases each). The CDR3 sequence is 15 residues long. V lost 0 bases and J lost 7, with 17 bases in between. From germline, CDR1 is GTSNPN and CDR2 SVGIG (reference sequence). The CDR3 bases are TGTGCCTGGAGTGTACAATGGGGGGCACTGAATACGCAGTATTTT. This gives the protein CAWSVQWGALNTQYF.